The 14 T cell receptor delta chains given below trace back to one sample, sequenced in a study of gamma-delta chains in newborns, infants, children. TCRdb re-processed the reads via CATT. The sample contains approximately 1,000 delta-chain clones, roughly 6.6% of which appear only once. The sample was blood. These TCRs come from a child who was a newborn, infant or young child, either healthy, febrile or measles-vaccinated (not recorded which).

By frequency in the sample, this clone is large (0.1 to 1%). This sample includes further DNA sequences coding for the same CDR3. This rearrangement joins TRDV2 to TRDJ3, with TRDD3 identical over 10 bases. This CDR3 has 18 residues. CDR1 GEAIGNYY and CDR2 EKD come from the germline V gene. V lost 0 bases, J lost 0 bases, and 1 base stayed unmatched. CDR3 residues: CACDTGGYDSWDTRQMFF. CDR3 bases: TGTGCCTGTGACACCGGGGGATACGACTCCTGGGACACCCGACAGATGTTTTTC.

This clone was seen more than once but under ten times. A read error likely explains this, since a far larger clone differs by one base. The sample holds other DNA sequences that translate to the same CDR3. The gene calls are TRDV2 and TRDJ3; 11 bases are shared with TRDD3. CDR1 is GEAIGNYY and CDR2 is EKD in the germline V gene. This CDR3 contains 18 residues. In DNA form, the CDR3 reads TGCGCCTGTGACACCGTACTGGGGGATACCTGGGACACCCGACAGATGTTTTTC. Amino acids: CACDTVLGDTWDTRQMFF.

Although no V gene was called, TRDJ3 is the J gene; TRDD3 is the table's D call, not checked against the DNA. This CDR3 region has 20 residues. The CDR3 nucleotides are TGTGCCTGTGACCCAGTACTGGGGGATACCAGCTCCTGGGACACCCGCCAGATGTTTTTC. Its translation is CACDPVLGDTSSWDTRQMFF.

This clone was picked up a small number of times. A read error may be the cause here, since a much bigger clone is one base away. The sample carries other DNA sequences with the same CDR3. The CDR3 coding sequence is TGTGCCTGTGACACCGCTGGGGGATACCTGAGCTCCTGGGACACCCGCCAGATGTTTTTC. Translated, it gives CACDTAGGYLSSWDTRQMFF. This rearrangement joins TRDV2 to TRDJ3; 11 nucleotides match TRDD3. CDR3 size: 20 residues. The germline CDR1 and CDR2 sequences are GEAIGNYY and EKD.

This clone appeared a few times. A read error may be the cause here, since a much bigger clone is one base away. CDR3: CACDILGDTRSSRDTRQMFF. DNA for the CDR3: TGTGCCTGTGATATACTGGGGGATACTCGAAGCTCCCGGGACACCCGACAGATGTTTTTC. The V call is TRDV2, the J call TRDJ3; 12 positions agree with TRDD3. Germline V gene sequence: CDR1 GEAIGNYY, CDR2 EKD. CDR3 length equals 20 residues.

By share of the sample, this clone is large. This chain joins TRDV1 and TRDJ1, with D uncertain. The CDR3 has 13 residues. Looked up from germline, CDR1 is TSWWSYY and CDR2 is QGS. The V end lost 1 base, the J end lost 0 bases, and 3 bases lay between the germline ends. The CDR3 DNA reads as TGTGCTCTTGGGGAACGTTACACCGATAAACTCATCTTT. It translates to CALGERYTDKLIF.

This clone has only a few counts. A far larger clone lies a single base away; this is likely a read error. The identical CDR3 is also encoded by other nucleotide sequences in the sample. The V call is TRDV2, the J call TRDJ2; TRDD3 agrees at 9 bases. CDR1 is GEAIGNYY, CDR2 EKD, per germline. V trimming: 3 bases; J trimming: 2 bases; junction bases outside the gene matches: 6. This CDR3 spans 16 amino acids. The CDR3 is CACDVLGEALTAQLFF. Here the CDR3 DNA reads TGTGCCTGTGACGTACTGGGGGAAGCATTGACAGCACAACTCTTCTTT.

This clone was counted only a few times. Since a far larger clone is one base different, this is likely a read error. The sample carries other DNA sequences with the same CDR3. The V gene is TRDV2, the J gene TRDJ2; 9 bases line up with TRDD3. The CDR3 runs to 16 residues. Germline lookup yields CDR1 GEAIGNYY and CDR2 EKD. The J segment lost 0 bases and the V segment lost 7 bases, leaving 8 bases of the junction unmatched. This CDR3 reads CACDVLGEALTAQLFF. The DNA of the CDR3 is TGTGCCTGCGACGTACTGGGGGAAGCTTTGACAGCACAACTCTTCTTT.

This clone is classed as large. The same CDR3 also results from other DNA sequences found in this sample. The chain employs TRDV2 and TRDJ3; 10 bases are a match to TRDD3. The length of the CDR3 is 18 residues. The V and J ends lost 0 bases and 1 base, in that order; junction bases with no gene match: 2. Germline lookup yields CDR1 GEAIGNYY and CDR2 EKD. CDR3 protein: CACDTVLGDSWDTRQMFF. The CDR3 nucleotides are TGTGCCTGTGACACCGTACTGGGGGATTCCTGGGACACCCGACAGATGTTTTTC.

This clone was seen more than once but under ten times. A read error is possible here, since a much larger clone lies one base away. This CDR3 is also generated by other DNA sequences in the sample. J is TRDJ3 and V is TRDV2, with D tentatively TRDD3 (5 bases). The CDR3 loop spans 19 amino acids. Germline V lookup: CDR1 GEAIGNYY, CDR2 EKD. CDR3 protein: CACDTLTGDSSWDTRQMFF. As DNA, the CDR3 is TGTGCCTGTGACACCCTTACTGGTGATAGCTCCTGGGACACCCGACAGATGTTCTTC.

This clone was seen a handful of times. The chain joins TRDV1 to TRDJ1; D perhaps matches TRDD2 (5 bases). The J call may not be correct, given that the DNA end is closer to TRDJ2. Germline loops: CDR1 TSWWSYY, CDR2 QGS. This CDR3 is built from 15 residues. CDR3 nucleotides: TGTGCTCTTGGGGAACGACTACACCTACGCCCATCACTCTTCTTT. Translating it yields CALGERLHLRPSLFF.

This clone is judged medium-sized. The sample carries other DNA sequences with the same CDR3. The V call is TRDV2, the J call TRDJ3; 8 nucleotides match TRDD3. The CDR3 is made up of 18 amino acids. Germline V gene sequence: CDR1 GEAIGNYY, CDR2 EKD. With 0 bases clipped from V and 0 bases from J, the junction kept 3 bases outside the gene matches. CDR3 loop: CACDTAWGSSWDTRQMFF. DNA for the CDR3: TGTGCCTGTGACACCGCCTGGGGGAGCTCCTGGGACACCCGACAGATGTTTTTC.

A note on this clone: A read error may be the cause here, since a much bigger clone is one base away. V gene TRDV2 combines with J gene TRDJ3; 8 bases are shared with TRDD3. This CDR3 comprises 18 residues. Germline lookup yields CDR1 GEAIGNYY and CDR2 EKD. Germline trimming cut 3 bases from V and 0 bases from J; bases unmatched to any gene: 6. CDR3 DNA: TGTGCCTGTGACCTACTGGGGGCGAGCTCCTGGGACACCCGACAGATGTTTTTC. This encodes CACDLLGASSWDTRQMFF.

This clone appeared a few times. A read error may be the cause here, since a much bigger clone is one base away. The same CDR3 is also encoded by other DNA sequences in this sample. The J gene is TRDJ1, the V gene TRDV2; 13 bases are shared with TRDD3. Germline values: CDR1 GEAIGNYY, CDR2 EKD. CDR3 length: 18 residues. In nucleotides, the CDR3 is TGTGCCTGCGACAAGCTTGTACTGGGGGATACGCCGACCGATAAACTCATCTTT. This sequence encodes CACDKLVLGDTPTDKLIF.